This T cell receptor beta chain was obtained from a study of T cell responses to AZD1222 COVID-19 vaccine. In its sample, this clone was seen once. The method was immunoSEQ multiplex PCR; TCRdb's version includes in-frame clones alone and lacks a portion of them. The sample includes around 77,000 clones, 86% of them seen just once. Germline trimming cut 0 bases from V and 0 bases from J; bases unmatched to any gene: 9. The CDR3 has 18 residues. In germline, CDR1 is LGHNA, CDR2 YNFKEQ. The TCR originated in an adult in good health. The chain couples TRBV4-2 to TRBJ2-3, with 7 nucleotides matching TRBD2. The specimen was peripheral blood, collected on day 0 of AZD1222 vaccination. CDR3 in amino acids: CASSQDQALASSTDTQYF. The CDR3, as DNA: TGTGCCAGCAGCCAAGATCAGGCACTAGCGTCTAGCACAGATACGCAGTATTTT.